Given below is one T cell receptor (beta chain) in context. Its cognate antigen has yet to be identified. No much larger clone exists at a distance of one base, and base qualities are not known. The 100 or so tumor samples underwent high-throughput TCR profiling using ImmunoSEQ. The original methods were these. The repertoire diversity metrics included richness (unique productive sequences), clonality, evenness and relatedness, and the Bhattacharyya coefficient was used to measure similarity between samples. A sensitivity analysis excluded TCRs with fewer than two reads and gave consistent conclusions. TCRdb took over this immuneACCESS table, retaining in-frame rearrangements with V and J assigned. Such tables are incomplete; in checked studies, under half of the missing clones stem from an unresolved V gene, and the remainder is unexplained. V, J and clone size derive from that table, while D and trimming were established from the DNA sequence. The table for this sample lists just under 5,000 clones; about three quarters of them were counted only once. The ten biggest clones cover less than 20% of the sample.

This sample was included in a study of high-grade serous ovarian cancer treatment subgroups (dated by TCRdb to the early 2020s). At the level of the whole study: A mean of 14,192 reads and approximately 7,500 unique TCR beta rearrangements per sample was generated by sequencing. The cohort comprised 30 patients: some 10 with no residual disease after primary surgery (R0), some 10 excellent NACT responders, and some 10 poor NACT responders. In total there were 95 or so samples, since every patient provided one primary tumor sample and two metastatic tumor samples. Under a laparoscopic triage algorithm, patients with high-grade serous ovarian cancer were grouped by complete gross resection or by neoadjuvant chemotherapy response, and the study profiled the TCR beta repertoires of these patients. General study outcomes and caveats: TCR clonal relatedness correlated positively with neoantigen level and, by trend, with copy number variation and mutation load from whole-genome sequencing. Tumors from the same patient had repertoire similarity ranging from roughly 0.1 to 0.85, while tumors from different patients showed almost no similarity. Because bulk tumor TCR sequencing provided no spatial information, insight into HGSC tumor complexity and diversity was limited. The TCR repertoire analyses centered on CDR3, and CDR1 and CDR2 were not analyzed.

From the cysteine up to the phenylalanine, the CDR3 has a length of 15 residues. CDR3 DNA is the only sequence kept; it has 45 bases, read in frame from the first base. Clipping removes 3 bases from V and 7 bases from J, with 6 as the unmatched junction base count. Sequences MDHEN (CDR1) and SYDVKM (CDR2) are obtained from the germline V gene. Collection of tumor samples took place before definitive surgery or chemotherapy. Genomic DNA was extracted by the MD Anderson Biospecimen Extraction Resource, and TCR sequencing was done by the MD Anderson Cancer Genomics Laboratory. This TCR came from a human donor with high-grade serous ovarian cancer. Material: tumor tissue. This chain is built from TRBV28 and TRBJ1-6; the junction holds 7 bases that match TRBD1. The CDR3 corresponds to CASSFVGTANSPLHF. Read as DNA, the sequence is TGTGCCAGCAGTTTTGTCGGGACAGCGAATTCACCCCTCCACTTT.